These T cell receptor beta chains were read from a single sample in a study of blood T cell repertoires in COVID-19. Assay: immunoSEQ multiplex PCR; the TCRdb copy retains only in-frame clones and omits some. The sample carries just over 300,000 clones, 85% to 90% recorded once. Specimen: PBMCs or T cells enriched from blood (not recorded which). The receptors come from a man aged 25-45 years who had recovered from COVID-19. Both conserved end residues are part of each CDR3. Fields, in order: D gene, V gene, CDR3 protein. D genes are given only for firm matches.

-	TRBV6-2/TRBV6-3	CASSYILGGGRSGTDTQYF
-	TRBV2	CASTLRGGRDNSPLHF
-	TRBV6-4	CASRPLAYSTDTQYF
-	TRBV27	CASSFAGVDTDEQFF
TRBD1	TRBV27	CASSLFGTDGANVLTF
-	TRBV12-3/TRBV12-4	CASSLARGTIYF
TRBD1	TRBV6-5	CASLTGPTYEQYF
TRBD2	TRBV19	CASNFRGGNEQFF
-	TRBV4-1	CASSQGLIFNSPLHF
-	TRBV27	CATLRAGELFF
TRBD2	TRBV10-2	CASSEPPGLAVSSSYNEQFF
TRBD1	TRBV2	CASTLIGQGSYGYTF
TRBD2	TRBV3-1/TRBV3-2	CASSQRTSGGGDF
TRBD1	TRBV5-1	CASSIRQGNSPLHF
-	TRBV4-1	CASSQARGSGANVLTF
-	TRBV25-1	CASSEYRVGYGYTF
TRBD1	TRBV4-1	CASSQGQGWGYEQYF
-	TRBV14	CASSPRRGDTEAFF
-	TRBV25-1	CASNRYNEQFF
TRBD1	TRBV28	CASSEQGPLGLTEAFF
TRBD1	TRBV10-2	CASSDPGGAGTEAFF
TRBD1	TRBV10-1	CASSESGTGLNTEAFF
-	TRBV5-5	CASSLWAMNTEAFF
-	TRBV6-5	CASSVSHGGGGEAFF
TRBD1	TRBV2	CATQGAVGNTIYF
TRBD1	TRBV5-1	CASSLGQAPYEQYF
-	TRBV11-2	CASSLGAGFGGEKLFF
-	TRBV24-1	CATSEGREHSPLHF
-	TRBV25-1	CASSIAGGNQPQHF